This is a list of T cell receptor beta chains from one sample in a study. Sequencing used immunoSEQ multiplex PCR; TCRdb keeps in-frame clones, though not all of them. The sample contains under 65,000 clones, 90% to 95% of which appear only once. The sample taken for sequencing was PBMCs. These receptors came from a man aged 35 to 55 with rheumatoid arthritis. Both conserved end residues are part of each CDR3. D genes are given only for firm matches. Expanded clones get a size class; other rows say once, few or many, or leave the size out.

CASRTGTGTYGNTIYF | TGTGCCAGCAGAACCGGGACTGGGACCTATGGAAACACCATATATTTT | . | TRBV2 | . | TRBJ1-3
CASRQGAYEQYF | TGTGCCAGCAGGCAGGGAGCATACGAGCAGTACTTC | . | TRBV12-3/TRBV12-4 | . | TRBJ2-7
CASSGPGQAYEQYF | TGTGCCAGCAGCGGACCGGGACAGGCCTACGAGCAGTACTTC | . | TRBV7-9 | TRBD1 | TRBJ2-7
CASSPTPGAGTEAFF | TGTGCCAGCAGCCCCACCCCGGGGGCGGGCACTGAAGCTTTCTTT | . | TRBV11-2 | . | TRBJ1-1
CASGEQGHGELFF | TGTGCCAGCGGGGAACAGGGTCACGGGGAGCTGTTTTTT | . | TRBV7-3 | . | TRBJ2-2
CASSLVLGSGANVLTF | TGTGCCAGCAGTTTGGTGTTGGGCTCTGGGGCCAACGTCCTGACTTTC | once | TRBV28 | . | TRBJ2-6
CASSTDQQPLNTIYF | TGTGCCAGCAGTACGGACCAACAACCGCTAAACACCATATATTTT | . | TRBV2 | . | TRBJ1-3
CASGFLPGRSNQPQHF | TGTGCCAGCGGCTTTCTCCCGGGGCGAAGCAATCAGCCCCAGCATTTT | . | TRBV19 | . | TRBJ1-5
CASSSSGTGALKEAFF | TGTGCCAGCAGTAGTTCTGGGACAGGGGCCCTTAAAGAAGCTTTCTTT | . | TRBV6-2/TRBV6-3 | TRBD1 | TRBJ1-1
CASSNMGGTASRYTF | TGCGCCAGCAGCAATATGGGCGGGACAGCGAGCCGCTACACCTTC | . | TRBV4-1 | TRBD1 | TRBJ1-2
CASSQGWDNQPQHF | TGTGCCAGCAGCCAAGGCTGGGACAATCAGCCCCAGCATTTT | . | TRBV3-1/TRBV3-2 | . | TRBJ1-5
CASSFVRYYGEQFF | TGTGCCAGCAGCTTCGTCCGGTACTACGGTGAGCAGTTCTTC | . | TRBV7-2 | . | TRBJ2-1
CASSPPSGGGKNYGYTF | TGTGCCAGCTCACCACCGTCAGGGGGCGGAAAAAACTATGGCTACACCTTC | . | TRBV18 | TRBD1 | TRBJ1-2
CASIPGQGNYGYTF | TGTGCCAGTATCCCCGGACAGGGGAACTATGGCTACACCTTC | . | TRBV19 | TRBD1 | TRBJ1-2
CASSSHRDRVYEQYF | TGTGCCAGCAGCTCCCACCGGGACAGGGTTTACGAGCAGTACTTC | . | TRBV7-8 | TRBD1 | TRBJ2-7
CASSRTGTANTGELFF | TGTGCCAGCAGCAGAACCGGGACAGCGAACACCGGGGAGCTGTTTTTT | . | TRBV7-3 | TRBD1 | TRBJ2-2
CASSLYPAGSTDTQYF | TGTGCCAGCAGTTTGTATCCAGCGGGCAGCACAGATACGCAGTATTTT | . | TRBV27 | . | TRBJ2-3
CASSPPQPGEAFF | TGTGCCAGCTCACCACCCCAGCCTGGTGAAGCTTTCTTT | . | TRBV18 | . | TRBJ1-1
CAWSPGLAHTGELFF | TGTGCCTGGAGCCCGGGACTAGCTCACACCGGGGAGCTGTTTTTT | . | TRBV30 | TRBD2 | TRBJ2-2
CASSRTAFTEAFF | TGCGCCAGCAGTAGGACAGCCTTCACTGAAGCTTTCTTT | . | TRBV10-1 | . | TRBJ1-1
CASSTRTSGQYF | TGTGCCAGCAGTACCCGGACTAGCGGGCAGTACTTC | . | TRBV12-3/TRBV12-4 | TRBD2 | TRBJ2-7
CASSPGTKDTQYF | TGTGCCAGCAGCCCTGGGACTAAAGATACGCAGTATTTT | . | TRBV11-3 | TRBD2 | TRBJ2-3
CSASPGQGNTEAFF | TGCAGTGCTAGTCCGGGACAGGGCAACACTGAAGCTTTCTTT | . | TRBV20-1 | TRBD1 | TRBJ1-1
CASSVGDRVGYGYTF | TGTGCCAGCAGCGTAGGGGACAGGGTGGGTTATGGCTACACCTTC | once | TRBV9 | TRBD1 | TRBJ1-2
CASSLDRANYGYTF | TGCGCCAGCAGCTTGGACAGGGCCAACTATGGCTACACCTTC | . | TRBV5-1 | . | TRBJ1-2
CASSPTSREQYF | TGTGCCAGCAGTCCGACTAGCCGCGAGCAGTACTTC | . | TRBV12-3/TRBV12-4 | TRBD2 | TRBJ2-7
CASSLDRGNSPLHF | TGTGCCAGCAGCTTAGACAGGGGAAATTCACCCCTCCACTTT | . | TRBV7-2 | TRBD1 | TRBJ1-6
CASSLGQGTNYGYTF | TGTGCCAGTAGTCTAGGACAGGGTACTAACTATGGCTACACCTTC | . | TRBV19 | TRBD1 | TRBJ1-2
CASSSLNYGYTF | TGTGCCAGCAGCTCCTTAAACTATGGCTACACCTTC | once | TRBV13 | . | TRBJ1-2
CASSPGQPGGSGNTIYF | TGCGCCAGCAGCCCGGGACAGCCTGGAGGCTCTGGAAACACCATATATTTT | . | TRBV4-3 | TRBD1 | TRBJ1-3
CASSLGANTEAFF | TGCGCCAGCAGCTTAGGGGCGAACACTGAAGCTTTCTTT | . | TRBV5-1 | . | TRBJ1-1
CASSYPPPSGDTQYF | TGTGCCAGCAGTTATCCCCCTCCTAGCGGAGATACGCAGTATTTT | . | TRBV6-2/TRBV6-3 | TRBD2 | TRBJ2-3
CASSLRGALGANVLTF | TGTGCCAGCAGCTTGAGGGGGGCGCTTGGGGCCAACGTCCTGACTTTC | . | TRBV11-2 | . | TRBJ2-6
CASSVTGGTEAFF | TGTGCCAGCAGTGTTACGGGCGGCACTGAAGCTTTCTTT | . | TRBV25-1 | . | TRBJ1-1
CASSLLAGDTDTQYF | TGTGCCAGCAGTCTGCTAGCGGGGGACACAGATACGCAGTATTTT | . | TRBV6-5 | TRBD2 | TRBJ2-3
CAWEDRGGNQPQHF | TGTGCCTGGGAGGACAGGGGTGGCAATCAGCCCCAGCATTTT | . | TRBV30 | TRBD1 | TRBJ1-5
CASSPPVAGVSMGEQFF | TGTGCCAGCTCACCACCGGTAGCGGGAGTTTCGATGGGTGAGCAGTTCTTC | . | TRBV18 | TRBD2 | TRBJ2-1
CASSEVLPTGSGAFF | TGTGCCAGCAGTGAAGTCCTACCGACAGGTTCAGGGGCTTTCTTT | . | TRBV6-1 | . | TRBJ1-1
CASSLRTEGTGELFF | TGTGCCAGCAGCCTGCGGACAGAGGGGACCGGGGAGCTGTTTTTT | . | TRBV7-9 | . | TRBJ2-2
CASTAGRSNQPQHF | TGTGCCAGCACCGCGGGAAGGAGCAATCAGCCCCAGCATTTT | few | TRBV6-5 | . | TRBJ1-5
CASSQDLRQGADYGYTF | TGTGCCAGCAGCCAAGATTTGAGACAGGGGGCAGACTATGGCTACACCTTC | once | TRBV4-2 | TRBD1 | TRBJ1-2
CAWSMPYEQYF | TGTGCCTGGAGTATGCCCTACGAGCAGTACTTC | . | TRBV30 | . | TRBJ2-7
CASSPQASWFSPLHF | TGTGCCAGCAGCCCTCAGGCGAGTTGGTTTTCACCCCTCCACTTT | . | TRBV9 | . | TRBJ1-6
CASSSRDRGSNQPQHF | TGCGCCAGCAGCTCCCGGGACAGGGGAAGCAATCAGCCCCAGCATTTT | . | TRBV5-1 | TRBD1 | TRBJ1-5
CASSWGRQYEQYF | TGTGCCAGCAGCTGGGGTAGACAGTACGAGCAGTACTTC | . | TRBV5-4 | . | TRBJ2-7
CASSLIRPHEQFF | TGTGCCAGCAGCTTGATACGGCCACATGAGCAGTTCTTC | . | TRBV5-6 | . | TRBJ2-1